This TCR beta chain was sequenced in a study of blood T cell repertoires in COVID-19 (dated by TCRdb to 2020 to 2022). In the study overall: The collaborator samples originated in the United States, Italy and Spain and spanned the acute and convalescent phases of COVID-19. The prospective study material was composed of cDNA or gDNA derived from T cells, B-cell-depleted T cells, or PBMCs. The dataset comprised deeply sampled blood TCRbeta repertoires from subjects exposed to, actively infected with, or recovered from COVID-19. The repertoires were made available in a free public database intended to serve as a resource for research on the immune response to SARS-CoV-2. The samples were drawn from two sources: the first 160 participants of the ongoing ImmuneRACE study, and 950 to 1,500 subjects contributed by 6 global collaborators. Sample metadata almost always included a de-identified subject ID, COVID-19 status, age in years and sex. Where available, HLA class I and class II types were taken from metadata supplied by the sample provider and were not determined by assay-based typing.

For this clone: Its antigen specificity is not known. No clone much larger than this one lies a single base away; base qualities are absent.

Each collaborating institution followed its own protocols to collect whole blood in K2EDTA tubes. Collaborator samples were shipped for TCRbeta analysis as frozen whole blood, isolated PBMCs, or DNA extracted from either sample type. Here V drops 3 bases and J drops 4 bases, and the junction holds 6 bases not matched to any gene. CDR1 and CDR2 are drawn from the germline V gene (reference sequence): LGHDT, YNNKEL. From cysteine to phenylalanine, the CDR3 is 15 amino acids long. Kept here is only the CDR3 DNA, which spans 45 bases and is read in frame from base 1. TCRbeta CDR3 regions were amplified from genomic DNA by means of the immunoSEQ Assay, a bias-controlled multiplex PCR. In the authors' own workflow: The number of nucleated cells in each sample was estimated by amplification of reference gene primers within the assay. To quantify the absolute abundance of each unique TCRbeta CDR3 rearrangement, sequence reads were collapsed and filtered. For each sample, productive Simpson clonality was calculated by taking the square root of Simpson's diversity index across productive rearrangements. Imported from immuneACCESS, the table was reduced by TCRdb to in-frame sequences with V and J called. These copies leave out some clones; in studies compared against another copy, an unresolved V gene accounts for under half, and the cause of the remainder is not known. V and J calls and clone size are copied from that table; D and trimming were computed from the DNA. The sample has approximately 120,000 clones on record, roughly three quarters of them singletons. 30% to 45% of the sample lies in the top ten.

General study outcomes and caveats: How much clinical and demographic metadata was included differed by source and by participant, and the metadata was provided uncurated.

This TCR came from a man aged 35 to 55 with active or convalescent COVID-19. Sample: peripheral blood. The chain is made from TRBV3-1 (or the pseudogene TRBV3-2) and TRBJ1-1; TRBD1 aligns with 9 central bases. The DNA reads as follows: TGTGCCAGCAGCCACGACAGGGGGTCTTCCACTGAAGCTTTCTTT. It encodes CASSHDRGSSTEAFF.